This T cell receptor beta chain comes out of a study of T cell responses to AZD1222 COVID-19 vaccine. Assay used: immunoSEQ multiplex PCR; TCRdb lists only in-frame clones, some missing. The sample carries 50,000 or so clones, about 89% recorded once. The CDR3 runs to 14 residues. Germline loops: CDR1 KGHDR, CDR2 SFDVKD. V dropped 5 bases and J dropped 4; count of bases not matched to a gene: 6. This clonotype originated in an adult who received the AZD1222 COVID-19 vaccine. Source: peripheral blood, taken 28 days after the second AZD1222 dose. The V and J genes are TRBV24-1 and TRBJ1-2; 7 bases are a match to TRBD1. This CDR3 reads CATSAGTAFYGYTF. The CDR3 bases are TGTGCCACCAGTGCCGGGACAGCTTTCTATGGCTACACCTTC.